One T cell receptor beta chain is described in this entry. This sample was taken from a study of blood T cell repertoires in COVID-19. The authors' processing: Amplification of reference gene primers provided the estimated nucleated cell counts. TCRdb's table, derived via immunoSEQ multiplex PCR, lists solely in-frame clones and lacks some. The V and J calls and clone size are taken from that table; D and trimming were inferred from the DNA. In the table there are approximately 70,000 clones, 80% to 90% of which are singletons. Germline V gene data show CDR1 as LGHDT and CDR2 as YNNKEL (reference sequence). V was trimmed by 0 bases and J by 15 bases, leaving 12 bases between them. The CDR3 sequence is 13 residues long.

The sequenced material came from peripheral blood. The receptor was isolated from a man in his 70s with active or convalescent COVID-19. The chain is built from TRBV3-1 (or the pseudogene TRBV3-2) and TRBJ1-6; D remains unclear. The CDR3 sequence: CASSQDAERGLHF. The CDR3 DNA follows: TGTGCCAGCAGCCAAGATGCGGAACGTGGCCTCCACTTT.